Presented here are 3 T cell receptor beta chains from one specimen sequenced in a study of cytomegalovirus exposure and HLA in healthy donors. The method was immunoSEQ multiplex PCR; TCRdb's version includes in-frame clones alone and lacks a portion of them. In the table there are tens of thousands of clones, around nine tenths of which are singletons. The specimen sequenced was PBMCs. Receptors were obtained from a man in his late teens or twenties in good health and CMV-seronegative.

The V and J genes are TRBV27 and TRBJ2-1, with D possibly being TRBD1 (6 bases). The CDR3 runs 13 residues. Trimming removed 6 bases at V and 4 bases at J, with 10 bases between. Germline V lookup: CDR1 MNHEY, CDR2 SMNVEV (reference sequence). CDR3 sequence reads: CASSWDKYNEQFF. CDR3 DNA sequence: TGTGCCAGCAGCTGGGACAAATACAATGAGCAGTTCTTC.

V and J are TRBV4-3 and TRBJ1-4; possibly TRBD1 for D (5 bases). Per germline, CDR1 LGHNA and CDR2 YSLEER. This CDR3 is 16 amino acids long. Deletions cut 0 bases from V and 2 bases from J, with 10 bases between. CDR3 in DNA: TGCGCCAGCAGCCAAGATTACGGGGGGACTAATGAAAAACTGTTTTTT. It codes for CASSQDYGGTNEKLFF.

The chain uses TRBV9 and TRBJ2-3; 9 bases line up with TRBD2. CDR3 length: 16 amino acids. Germline CDR1 and CDR2: SGDLS and YYNGEE. V was pared by 0 bases and J by 3 bases, with 5 bases of the junction left unmatched. CDR3 loop: CASSVEGGRETDTQYF. The CDR3 DNA reads as TGTGCCAGCAGCGTAGAGGGCGGGAGGGAAACAGATACGCAGTATTTT.